This TCR beta chain comes out of a study of blood T cell repertoires in COVID-19. Study as a whole: Both acute and convalescent COVID-19 samples were obtained from the United States, Italy and Spain.

This clone was observed a single time. Sequencing used immunoSEQ multiplex PCR; TCRdb keeps in-frame clones, though not all of them. The data show approximately 300,000 clones, roughly 86% seen once. V was trimmed by 2 bases and J by 7 bases, leaving 6 bases between them. Germline lookup yields CDR1 MNHEY and CDR2 SMNVEV (reference sequence). This CDR3 spans 12 amino acids. The receptor was isolated from a woman aged 25 to 45 with COVID-19, enrolled during active disease. The source material was peripheral blood. The V gene is TRBV27, the J gene TRBJ2-1; no clear D gene. CDR3 region: CASSLIGNEQFF. CDR3 DNA sequence: TGTGCCAGCAGTTTAATCGGTAATGAGCAGTTCTTC.